The entry below gives a single T cell receptor (beta chain) sequence along with its context. Its antigen remains unidentified. No base qualities exist here, and no much larger clone lies one base off it. The entry originates in a study of shared clonotypes between healthy human individuals (dated by TCRdb to the early 2020s). In terms of the full investigation: A few men and a couple of women, aged 18 to 49 years, made up the cohort. To estimate repertoire size and how much clonotypes are shared between individuals, the study performed deep sequencing of blood TCR repertoires from roughly five healthy adults. To increase sequencing depth and limit assay-specific biases, TCR repertoire library preparation and sequencing were carried out by different laboratories using diverse techniques. Per donor, leukapheresis produced somewhere between about 0.9 and 9.5 billion PBMCs.

Using the deep immunoSEQ assay, multiplex PCR amplified TCR CDR3 regions from genomic DNA. Genomic DNA extracted from each cell subset was distributed evenly over all wells of several immunoSEQ 96-well plates, and each plate served as one replicate. For unsorted PBMC, each replicate PCR was loaded with approximately 300 ng genomic DNA, equivalent to about 30,000 T cell genomes. Genomic DNA from unsorted PBMC was sequenced over ten immunoSEQ deep assay plates. The purified libraries were quantified using a Qubit 3.0 fluorometer, sized with a Bioanalyzer 2100, and then quantified again using the KAPA Library Quantification kit. Every immunoSEQ 96-well plate was sequenced on a separate single-read 150-cycle Illumina NextSeq 550 flow cell. The source study handled its data this way. The immunoSEQ output contained only junctional sequences without quality scores, so filtering could not match that applied to full-length reads. Sequences were annotated with PyIR, a Python wrapper for IgBLAST v1.9, and V/J genes and CDR3 were assigned using IMGT germline references. Reads with weak V/J assignments (E-value above 1e-6), missing CDR3, stop codons, out-of-frame junctions, or ambiguous translated residues were removed. A V3J clonotype was defined by an identical inferred V gene, J gene, and CDR3 amino acid sequence. To compute the percentage overlap between repertoires, the number of shared unique clonotypes was divided by the size of the smaller repertoire. Repertoire richness was assessed with RTK rarefaction, the Chao1 estimator, and Recon v2.1 estimates of unobserved clonotypes. Imported from immuneACCESS, the table was reduced by TCRdb to in-frame sequences with V and J called. These copies leave out some clones; in studies compared against another copy, an unresolved V gene accounts for under half, and the cause of the remainder is not known. That table furnishes V, J and clone size, whereas the DNA furnished D and trimming. Counted in this sample were over 400,000 clones; roughly 80% of them appeared once. Jointly, the top ten make up about 12% of the sample.

Donors were healthy HIV-negative adults with no recently reported acute infections or vaccinations. Every donor was a Caucasian adult living in Nashville, Tennessee, USA. For unsorted samples, 100 million or so PBMCs were counted, and genomic DNA was extracted using the QIAamp DNA Blood Mini kit. After blood collection by leukapheresis, PBMCs were isolated using Ficoll-Histopaque density gradient centrifugation and then cryopreserved in the vapor phase of liquid nitrogen. What the study reported, not specific to this receptor: Sampling was limited to blood, and TCR repertoires in tissue likely differ from TCR repertoires in blood. Because the study included only a small number of donors, the genetic and exposure-history diversity represented was limited. Based on pairwise subsampling, the degree of clonotype sharing among donors was expected to be affected by sequencing depth.

The TCR comes from a woman between 35 and 50 years old in good health. Some clones in this sample may be carry-over from other donors' samples. The sample consisted of PBMCs.

The CDR3 protein: CASSEGQATNEKLFF. The nucleotides are TGTGCCAGCAGTGAAGGACAGGCAACTAATGAAAAACTGTTTTTT. The sequence joins TRBV6-1 to TRBJ1-4; tentative D gene TRBD1, with 6 bases matching. CDR1 and CDR2 are read off the germline V gene as MNHNS and SASEGT. V and J lose 1 base and 0 bases, and a span of 6 bases separates them. The CDR3 goes from the cysteine to the phenylalanine over 15 residues. The DNA shown is the 45-base CDR3, in frame from base 1.